This T cell receptor (beta chain) comes out of a study of T cell clusters in autoimmune cytopenias. Turning to the study itself: A median of about 49,000 TRB reads per sample yielded a median around 2,000 distinct clonotypes.

The CDR3 runs 14 residues. In germline, CDR1 is KGHSH, CDR2 LQKENI. TRB amplification used roughly 250 ng of peripheral blood genomic DNA. General observations from the study: Compared with active autoimmune hepatitis patients, healthy donors showed around 3-fold more exclusive TRB clusters. The T cell clusters were defined only in silico, without experimental functional validation.

By frequency, this clonotype registers medium-sized. What it recognizes is unknown. TRB rearrangements were amplified by touch-down multiplex PCR with mixed TRB-A/B primers. For each CDR3 protein, TCRdb gives one entry from its re-call of the multiplex PCR reads, without DNA. The record lists a few thousand distinct CDR3 sequences, of which the ten most abundant hold approximately 24%. The V call is TRBV18, the J call TRBJ2-1; TCRdb selects TRBD2, and the lack of DNA leaves this call unchecked. The sequence derives from a human donor with an autoimmune cytopenia or autoimmune hepatitis (not recorded which). Sequencing was done on a sample of peripheral blood. This CDR3 is CASSPYTSLNEQFF.